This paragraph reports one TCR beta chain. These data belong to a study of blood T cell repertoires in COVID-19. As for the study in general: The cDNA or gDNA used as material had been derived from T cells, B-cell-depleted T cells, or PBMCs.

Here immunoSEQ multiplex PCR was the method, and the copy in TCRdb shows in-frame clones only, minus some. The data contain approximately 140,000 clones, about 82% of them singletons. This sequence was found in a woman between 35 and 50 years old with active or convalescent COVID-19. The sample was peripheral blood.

The CDR3 is CASSLSRETENYGYTF. CDR3 DNA: TGTGCCAGCAGCTTGAGTCGGGAGACAGAGAACTATGGCTACACCTTC. The V call is TRBV5-8, the J call TRBJ1-2; possibly TRBD1 for D (5 bases). The CDR3 has 16 amino acids. Germline assignment: CDR1 SGHTS and CDR2 YDEGEE. Trimming removed 1 base from V and 2 bases from J, with 15 bases in between.